Listed below are T cell receptor beta chains from one sample, sequenced in a study of low-dose radiotherapy and immunotherapy resistance in tumors. Each CDR3 protein is one row after TCRdb ran MiXCR on the reads. This table holds approximately 45,000 distinct CDR3 sequences, less than 30% found once. The sequences come from PBMCs, collected after low-dose radiotherapy plus immunotherapy. The receptors were gathered from a male donor with prostate cancer. The CDR3 runs from the conserved cysteine through the conserved F or W. The D gene is left open where the match is weak. Clone sizes are given selectively: once, few, many, or a class where the clone is expanded.

D gene	V gene	clone size	J gene	CDR3 DNA	CDR3 protein
-	TRBV20-1	many	TRBJ2-6	TGCAGTGCTAGATCCGGGACCGGGGCCAACGTCCTGACTTTC	CSARSGTGANVLTF
TRBD2	TRBV5-4	many	TRBJ2-1	TGTGCCAGCAGCTTAGAACCGGGACTACCGCGTGCGTGGGAGCAGTTCTTC	CASSLEPGLPRAWEQFF
-	TRBV7-2	-	TRBJ2-3	TGTGCCAGCAGCCCCAGCTCAATAGCGTGGGGCACAGATACGCAGTATTTT	CASSPSSIAWGTDTQYF
TRBD1	TRBV27	many	TRBJ1-2	TGTGCCAGCAGTTCGGCAAGGACAGGCGATTGGGGCTACACCTTC	CASSSARTGDWGYTF
-	TRBV5-4	medium-sized	TRBJ2-3	TGTGCCAGCAGCCCCGGTGGGGTTTGGGCAGATACGCAGTATTTT	CASSPGGVWADTQYF
-	TRBV6-7	many	TRBJ2-7	TGTGCCAGCAGGACGTACTCCTACGAGCAGTACTTC	CASRTYSYEQYF
-	TRBV5-1	many	TRBJ1-1	TGCGCCAGCAGCTTGGTCTCTGGAACTGAAGCTTTCTTT	CASSLVSGTEAFF
TRBD1	TRBV28	many	TRBJ2-7	TGTGCCAGCAGTGGACAGGTTTACGAGCAGTACTTC	CASSGQVYEQYF
TRBD1	TRBV3-1	many	TRBJ1-2	TGTGCCAGCAGACCCGGGACAGACAACTATGGCTACACCTTC	CASRPGTDNYGYTF
TRBD2	TRBV27	few	TRBJ2-1	TGTGCCAGCAGTTTCCTGACTAGCGGGGCCAATGAGCAGTTCTTC	CASSFLTSGANEQFF
-	TRBV6-2/TRBV6-3	many	TRBJ2-3	TGTGCCAGCAGTGGAACCGGACAGAAAAGCACAGATACGCAGTATTTT	CASSGTGQKSTDTQYF
-	TRBV3-1	many	TRBJ2-5	TGTGCCAGCAGCCAAGAGACCCAGTACTTC	CASSQETQYF
-	TRBV2	few	TRBJ1-1	TGTGCCAGCAGTGGCTGGGACTGTGAAGCTTTCTTT	CASSGWDCEAFF
TRBD1	TRBV12-3/TRBV12-4	many	TRBJ1-6	TGTGCCAGCACCTTGGGGGACAGGGGGCGTCGTAATTCACCCCTCCACTTT	CASTLGDRGRRNSPLHF
TRBD2	TRBV7-6	many	TRBJ2-1	TGTGCCAGCAGCGCGATTAGCGGGCCCAATGAGCAGTTCTTC	CASSAISGPNEQFF
TRBD2	TRBV6-1	many	TRBJ2-5	TGTGCCAGCAGCTCCCCCGGACTAGCGGGAAAAGAGACCCAGTACTTC	CASSSPGLAGKETQYF
TRBD1	TRBV12-3/TRBV12-4	-	TRBJ1-4	TGTGCCAGCAGCCCGGGACAGGGGAATGAAAAACTGTTTTTT	CASSPGQGNEKLFF
TRBD1	TRBV6-2/TRBV6-3	many	TRBJ2-5	TGTGCCAGCAGTCGTGGGACAGGGGGGTACCAAGAGACCCAGTACTTC	CASSRGTGGYQETQYF
-	TRBV6-2/TRBV6-3	many	TRBJ2-5	TGTGCCAGCAGTTCAGGGGAGACCCAGTACTTC	CASSSGETQYF
-	TRBV5-4	-	TRBJ2-7	TGTGCCAGCAGCCCGGACAGGGCAGCGGGGGAGCAGTACTTC	CASSPDRAAGEQYF
-	TRBV2	many	TRBJ2-1	TGTGCCAGCAGTCCCCAAGGGTCCTACAATGAGCAGTTCTTC	CASSPQGSYNEQFF
-	TRBV20-1	many	TRBJ1-1	TGCAGTGCATCTGAAGCTTTCTTT	CSASEAFF